This TCR beta chain was recovered during a study of T cells in localized non-small cell lung cancer. Looked up from germline, CDR1 is SGDLS and CDR2 is YYNGEE. The CDR3 consists of 16 residues. J was trimmed by 2 bases and V by 3 bases; bases with no gene match: 8. As to this clone: Its matching antigen is unknown.

Study-level findings and limits: Longer overall survival was seen with higher T cell density measured in blood. Turning up in adjacent lung were a median about 61 of the top 100 tumor clones.

The table came from immunoSEQ multiplex PCR; TCRdb's copy has only in-frame clones and leaves some out. This sample has roughly 27,000 clones, with about 92% found just once. This chain connects TRBV9 to TRBJ2-7; 10 positions match TRBD1. The receptor was derived from a woman aged 35 to 70 with stage I lung adenocarcinoma. The source was peripheral blood, collected before any cancer treatment. The DNA for the CDR3 is TGTGCCAGCAGCGAGGGACCGACAGGGGGCCCCTACGAGCAGTACTTC. Translating it yields CASSEGPTGGPYEQYF.